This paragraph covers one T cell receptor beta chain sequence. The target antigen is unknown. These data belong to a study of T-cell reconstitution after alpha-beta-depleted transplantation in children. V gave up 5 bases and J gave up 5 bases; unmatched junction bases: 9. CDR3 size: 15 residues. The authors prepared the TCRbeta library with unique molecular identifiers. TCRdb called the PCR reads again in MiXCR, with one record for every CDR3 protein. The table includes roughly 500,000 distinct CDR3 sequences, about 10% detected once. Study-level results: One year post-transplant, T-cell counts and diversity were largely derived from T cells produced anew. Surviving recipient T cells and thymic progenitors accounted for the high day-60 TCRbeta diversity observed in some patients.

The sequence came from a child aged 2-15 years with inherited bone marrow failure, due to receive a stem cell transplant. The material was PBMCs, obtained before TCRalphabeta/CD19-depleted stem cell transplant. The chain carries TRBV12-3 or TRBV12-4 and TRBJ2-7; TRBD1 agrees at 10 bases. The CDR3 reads CASSGPGQGSHEQYF. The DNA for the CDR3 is TGTGCCAGCAGTGGACCGGGACAGGGGTCTCACGAGCAGTACTTC.